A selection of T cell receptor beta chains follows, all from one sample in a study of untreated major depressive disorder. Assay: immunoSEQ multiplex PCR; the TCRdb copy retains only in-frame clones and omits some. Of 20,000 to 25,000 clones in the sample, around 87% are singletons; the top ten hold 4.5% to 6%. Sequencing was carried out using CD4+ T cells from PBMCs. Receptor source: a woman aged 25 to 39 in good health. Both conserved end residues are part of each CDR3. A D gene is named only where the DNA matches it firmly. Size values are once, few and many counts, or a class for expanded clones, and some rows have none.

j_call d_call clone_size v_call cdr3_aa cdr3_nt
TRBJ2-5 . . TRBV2 CASNLLGGGETQYF TGTGCCAGCAACCTCTTGGGCGGAGGAGAGACCCAGTACTTC
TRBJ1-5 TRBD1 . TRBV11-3 CASSHRDRGYSNQPQHF TGTGCCAGCAGCCACCGGGACAGGGGCTATAGCAATCAGCCCCAGCATTTT
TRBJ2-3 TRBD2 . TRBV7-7 CASSPRVAGGQTDTQYF TGTGCCAGCAGTCCCCGGGTAGCGGGGGGCCAGACAGATACGCAGTATTTT
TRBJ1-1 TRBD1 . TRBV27 CASSLSAGGAGGTEAFF TGTGCCAGCAGTTTATCGGCAGGGGGCGCGGGTGGTACTGAAGCTTTCTTT
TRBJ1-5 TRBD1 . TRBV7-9 CASTPTGGNQPQHF TGTGCCAGCACCCCGACAGGGGGTAATCAGCCCCAGCATTTT
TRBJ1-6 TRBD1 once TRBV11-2 CASSSQGALNSPLHF TGTGCCAGCAGCTCTCAGGGGGCGCTTAATTCACCCCTCCACTTT
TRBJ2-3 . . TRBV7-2 CASSYDRGAGDTQYF TGTGCCAGCAGCTATGACCGGGGCGCGGGAGATACGCAGTATTTT
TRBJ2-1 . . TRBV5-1 CASSLDGKPGEQFF TGCGCCAGCAGCTTGGATGGTAAGCCTGGAGAGCAGTTCTTC
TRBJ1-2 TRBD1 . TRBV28 CASSLGDRATGYTF TGTGCCAGCAGTTTAGGGGACAGGGCGACTGGCTACACCTTC
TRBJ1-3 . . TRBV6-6 CASTTSDRVRNTIYF TGTGCCAGCACGACCTCCGACAGAGTTAGAAACACCATATATTTT
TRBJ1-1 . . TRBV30 CAWSKSPRRDF TGTGCCTGGAGTAAGAGCCCCCGCCGGGACTTT